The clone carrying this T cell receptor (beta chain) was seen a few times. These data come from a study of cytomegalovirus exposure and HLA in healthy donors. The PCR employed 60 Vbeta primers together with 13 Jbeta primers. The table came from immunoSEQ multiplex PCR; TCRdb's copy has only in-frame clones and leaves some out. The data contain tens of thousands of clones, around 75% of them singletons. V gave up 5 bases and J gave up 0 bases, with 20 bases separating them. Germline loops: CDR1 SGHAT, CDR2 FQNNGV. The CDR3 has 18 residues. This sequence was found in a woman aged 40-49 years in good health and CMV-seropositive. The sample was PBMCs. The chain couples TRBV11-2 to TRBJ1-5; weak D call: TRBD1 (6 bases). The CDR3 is CASSQIGTKRSSNQPQHF. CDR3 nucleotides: TGTGCCAGCAGCCAGATCGGGACAAAAAGGAGTAGCAATCAGCCCCAGCATTTT.